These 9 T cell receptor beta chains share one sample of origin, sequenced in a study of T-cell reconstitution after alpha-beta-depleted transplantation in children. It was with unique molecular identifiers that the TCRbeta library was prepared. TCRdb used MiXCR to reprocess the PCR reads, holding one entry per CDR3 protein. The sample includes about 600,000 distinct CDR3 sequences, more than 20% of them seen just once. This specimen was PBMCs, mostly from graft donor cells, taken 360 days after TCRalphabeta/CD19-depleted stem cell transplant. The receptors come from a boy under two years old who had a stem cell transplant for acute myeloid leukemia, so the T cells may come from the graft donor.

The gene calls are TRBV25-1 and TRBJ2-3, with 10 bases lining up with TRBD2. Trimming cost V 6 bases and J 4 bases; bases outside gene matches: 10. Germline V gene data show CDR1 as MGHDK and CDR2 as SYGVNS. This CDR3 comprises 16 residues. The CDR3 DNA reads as TGTGCCAGCAGGTCGACTAGCGGGCGGGTTCCAGATACGCAGTATTTT. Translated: CASRSTSGRVPDTQYF.

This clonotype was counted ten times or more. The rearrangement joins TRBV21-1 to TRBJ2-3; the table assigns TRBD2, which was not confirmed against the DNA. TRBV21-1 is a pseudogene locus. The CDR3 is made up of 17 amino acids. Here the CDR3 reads CASSKAPAGGPPDTQYF. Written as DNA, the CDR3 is TGTGCCAGCAGCAAAGCCCCTGCGGGGGGCCCACCAGATACGCAGTATTTT.

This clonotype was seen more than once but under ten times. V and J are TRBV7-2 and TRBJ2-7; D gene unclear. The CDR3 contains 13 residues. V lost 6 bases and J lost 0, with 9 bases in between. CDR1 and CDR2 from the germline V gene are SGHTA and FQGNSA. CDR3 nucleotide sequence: TGTGCCAGCAGGAGAATGTACTCCTACGAGCAGTACTTC. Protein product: CASRRMYSYEQYF.

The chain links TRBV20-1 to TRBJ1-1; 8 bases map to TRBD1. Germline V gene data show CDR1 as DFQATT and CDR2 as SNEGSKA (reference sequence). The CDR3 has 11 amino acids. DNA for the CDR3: TGCAGGGACAGGGAGGATACTGAAGCTTTCTTT. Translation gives CRDREDTEAFF.

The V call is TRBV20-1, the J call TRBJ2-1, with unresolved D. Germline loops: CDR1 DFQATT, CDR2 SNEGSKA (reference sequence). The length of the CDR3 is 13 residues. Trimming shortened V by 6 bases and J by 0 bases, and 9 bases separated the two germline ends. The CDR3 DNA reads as TGCAGTGCGAGACCGAGCTCCTACAATGAGCAGTTCTTC. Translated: CSARPSSYNEQFF.

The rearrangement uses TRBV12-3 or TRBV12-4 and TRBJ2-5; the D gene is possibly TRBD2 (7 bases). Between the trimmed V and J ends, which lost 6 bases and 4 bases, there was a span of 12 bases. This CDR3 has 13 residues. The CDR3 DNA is TGTGCCAGCAGGTCGGGGGGCGGAGAGACCCAGTACTTC. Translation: CASRSGGGETQYF.

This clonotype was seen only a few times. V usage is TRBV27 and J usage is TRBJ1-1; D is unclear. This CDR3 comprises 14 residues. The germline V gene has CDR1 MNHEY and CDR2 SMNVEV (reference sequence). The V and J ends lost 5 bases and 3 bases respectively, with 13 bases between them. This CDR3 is CASSSWSVDTEAFF. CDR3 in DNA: TGTGCCAGCAGTAGCTGGTCGGTGGACACTGAAGCTTTCTTT.

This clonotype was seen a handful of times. The CDR3 bases are TGCAGTGCAAGGAAGGGTGGGTCGAGGAATTCACCCCTCCACTTT. Translating it yields CSARKGGSRNSPLHF. The chain employs TRBV20-1 and TRBJ1-6; D unclear. CDR1 is DFQATT, CDR2 SNEGSKA, per germline (reference sequence). Trimming removed 6 bases at V and 7 bases at J, with 19 bases between. The CDR3 runs 15 residues.

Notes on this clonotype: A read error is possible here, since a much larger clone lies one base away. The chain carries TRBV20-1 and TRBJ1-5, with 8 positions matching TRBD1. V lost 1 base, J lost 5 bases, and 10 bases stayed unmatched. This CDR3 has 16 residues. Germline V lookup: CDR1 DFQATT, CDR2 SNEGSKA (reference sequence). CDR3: CSARAQTGARDQPQHF. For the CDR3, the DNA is TGCAGTGCTAGAGCTCAGACAGGGGCAAGGGATCAGCCCCAGCATTTT.